This T cell receptor beta chain was documented in a study of OX40 agonist ivuxolimab in advanced cancers. Study overall: Two cutaneous melanoma patients and one hepatocellular carcinoma patient, three in all, had partial responses.

V shed 4 bases and J 7 bases; nucleotides not matched to a gene: 9. Per the germline V gene, CDR1 is SGHRS and CDR2 is YFSETQ. This CDR3 is 14 amino acids long. Points from the study as a whole: Partial responders treated at 0.1-3.0 mg/kg exhibited clonal expansion among the lowest measured. There was clonal expansion of CD4+ and CD8+ blood T cells by week 6 at 0.1 to 3.0 mg/kg.

A note on this clone: Its matching antigen is unknown.

Only in-frame clones appear in the TCRdb table, and some are missing; sequencing was by immunoSEQ multiplex PCR. Counted here are about 66,000 clones, about three quarters occurring once; the ten biggest clones make up 1.6%. The sequencing here drew on CD4+ or CD8+ T cells sorted from blood, taken in a trial of the OX40 agonist ivuxolimab. The genes are TRBV5-1 and TRBJ1-1, with 8 nucleotides matching TRBD1. The TCR originated in an adult with an advanced solid tumor such as melanoma, head and neck, liver or kidney cancer. The CDR3 spells CASSVGQDRGEAFF. The CDR3 DNA reads TGCGCCAGCAGCGTGGGACAGGACCGGGGTGAAGCTTTCTTT.